The sequence of this T cell receptor (beta chain) was determined in a study of identical twins. Germline CDR1 reads LNHDA; CDR2 reads SQIVND (reference sequence). CDR3 length: 16 amino acids. Trimming at V came to 5 bases and at J to 4 bases, leaving 10 bases not matched to a gene. TCRdb fed the 5' RACE reads into MiXCR, producing one record per CDR3 protein. The sample lists 350,000 to 500,000 distinct CDR3 sequences, approximately 18% seen once, with around 10% in the top ten. This clonotype showed up many times. Its antigen is not identified. Whole-study findings and limits: Out-of-frame alpha sequences common to twins exhibited a surplus of low generation probability.

Healthy Caucasian donors formed the entire cohort. The sequence derives from a man between 45 and 60 years old in good health. Sample: naive T cells sorted from blood. The rearrangement links TRBV19 to TRBJ2-3; TRBD1 aligns across 9 bases. Written as DNA, the CDR3 is TGTGCCAGTAGTCCAAGGACAGGGGAAGGCGCAGATACGCAGTATTTT. Translated, it gives CASSPRTGEGADTQYF.